The subject of this entry is one TCR beta chain. The table came from immunoSEQ multiplex PCR; TCRdb's copy has only in-frame clones and leaves some out. Of around 200,000 clones listed, 94% are singletons. The data were obtained in a study of T cell responses to AZD1222 COVID-19 vaccine. The ends were cut back, 5 bases at V and 1 base at J, with 16 bases in the middle. The CDR3 contains 16 residues. CDR1 SGHTA and CDR2 FQGTGA come from the germline V gene. Samples with a second dose at about 4 or about 12 weeks were pooled together. Sequenced material: peripheral blood, taken 28 days after the second AZD1222 dose. The receptor's source is an adult who received the AZD1222 COVID-19 vaccine. V and J are TRBV7-3 and TRBJ2-3; perhaps TRBD1 as D (6 bases). CDR3 in DNA: TGTGCCAGCAGCCCCCATAAACAGGGAGGCACAGATACGCAGTATTTT. Amino acids: CASSPHKQGGTDTQYF.